This TCR beta chain was obtained from a study of T-cell memory formation after mild COVID-19. Study-level information: Clusters of TCRs were largely donor specific. Regarding the study as a whole: The study found contracting CD4+ clones mainly in CM and EM and contracting CD8+ clones in EMRA. Pre-infection memory held some responding clones, suggesting pre-existing cross-reactive T cells responded. SARS-CoV-2 specificity was not confirmed for second-wave clones peaking on day 37.

Trimming took 3 bases from V and 12 from J, leaving 11 bases between them. Germline CDR1 KGHDR, CDR2 SFDVKD. This CDR3 contains 12 residues. A remark on this clonotype: No antigen is known for it.

A single record per CDR3 protein comes from TCRdb applying MiXCR to the 5' RACE reads. Here the sample spans approximately 500,000 distinct CDR3 sequences, 25% being singletons. The sequenced sample consisted of PBMCs or a T cell subset sorted from them (not recorded which). The V and J genes are TRBV24-1 and TRBJ2-4; D ambiguous. This receptor was identified in an adult woman who had mild COVID-19 (a few samples of this study predate the infection). Cell type and time point are not known. CDR3 nucleotide sequence: TGTGCCACCAGTGATGAGAACTACTCTCAGTACTTC. It codes for CATSDENYSQYF.